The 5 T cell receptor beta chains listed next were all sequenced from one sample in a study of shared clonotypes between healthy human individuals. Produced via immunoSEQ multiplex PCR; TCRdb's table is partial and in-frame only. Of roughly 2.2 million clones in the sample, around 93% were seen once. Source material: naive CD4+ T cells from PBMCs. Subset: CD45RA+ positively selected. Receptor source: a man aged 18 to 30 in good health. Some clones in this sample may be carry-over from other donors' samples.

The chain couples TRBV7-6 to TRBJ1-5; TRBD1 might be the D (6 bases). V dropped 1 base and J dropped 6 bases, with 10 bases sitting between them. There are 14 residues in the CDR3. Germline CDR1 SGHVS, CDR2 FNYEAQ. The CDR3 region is CASSLGQGFQPQHF. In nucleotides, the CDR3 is TGTGCCAGCAGCTTAGGGCAGGGGTTTCAGCCCCAGCATTTT.

The CDR3 spells CASSWDRNSDTQYF. Here the CDR3 DNA reads TGTGCCAGTAGTTGGGACAGAAATTCAGATACGCAGTATTTT. The chain uses TRBV19 and TRBJ2-3, with TRBD1 matching 7 bases. J lost 4 bases, V lost 5 bases, and 6 bases had no gene match. Germline V lookup: CDR1 LNHDA, CDR2 SQIVND (reference sequence). This CDR3 region has 14 residues.

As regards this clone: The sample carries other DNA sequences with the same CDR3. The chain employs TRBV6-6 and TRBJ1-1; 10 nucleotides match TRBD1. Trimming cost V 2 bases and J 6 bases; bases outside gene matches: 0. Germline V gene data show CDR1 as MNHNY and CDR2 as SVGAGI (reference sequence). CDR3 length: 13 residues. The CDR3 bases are TGTGCCAGCAGTTACGGACAGGGGGCTGAAGCTTTCTTT. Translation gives CASSYGQGAEAFF.

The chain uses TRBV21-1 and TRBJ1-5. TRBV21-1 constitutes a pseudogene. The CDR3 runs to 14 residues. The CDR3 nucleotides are TGTGCCAGCCGATATGCCAAACCGCGCAGTCCCCAGCATTTT. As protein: CASRYAKPRSPQHF.

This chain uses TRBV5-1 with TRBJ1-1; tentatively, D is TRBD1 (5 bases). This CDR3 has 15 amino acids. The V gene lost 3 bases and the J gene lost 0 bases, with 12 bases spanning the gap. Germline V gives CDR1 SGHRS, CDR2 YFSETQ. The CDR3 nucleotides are TGCGCCAGCAGCTCCTCTCCGGGGGTGAACACTGAAGCTTTCTTT. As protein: CASSSSPGVNTEAFF.